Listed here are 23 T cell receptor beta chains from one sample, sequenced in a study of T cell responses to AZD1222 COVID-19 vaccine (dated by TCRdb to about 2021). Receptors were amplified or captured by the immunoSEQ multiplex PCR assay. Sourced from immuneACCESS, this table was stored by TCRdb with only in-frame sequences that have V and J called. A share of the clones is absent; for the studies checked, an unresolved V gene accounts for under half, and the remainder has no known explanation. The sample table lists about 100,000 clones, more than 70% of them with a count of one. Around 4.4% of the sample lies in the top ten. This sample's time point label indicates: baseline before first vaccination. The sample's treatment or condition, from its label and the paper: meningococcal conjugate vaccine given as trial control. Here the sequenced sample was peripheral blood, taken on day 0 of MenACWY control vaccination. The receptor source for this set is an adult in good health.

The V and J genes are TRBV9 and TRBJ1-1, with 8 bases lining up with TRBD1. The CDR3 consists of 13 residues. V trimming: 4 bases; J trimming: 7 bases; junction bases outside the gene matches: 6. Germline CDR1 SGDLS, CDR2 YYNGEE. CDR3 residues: CASSLAGTGEAFF. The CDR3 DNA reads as TGTGCCAGCAGCCTTGCCGGGACAGGTGAAGCTTTCTTT.

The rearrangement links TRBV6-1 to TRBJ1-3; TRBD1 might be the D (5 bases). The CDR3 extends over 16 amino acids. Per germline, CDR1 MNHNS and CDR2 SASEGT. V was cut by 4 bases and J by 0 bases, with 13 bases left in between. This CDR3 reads CASSGGRASSGNTIYF. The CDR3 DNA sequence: TGTGCCAGCAGTGGGGGCAGGGCCAGCTCTGGAAACACCATATATTTT.

The CDR3: CASSLNPPDRNTEAFF. CDR3 DNA: TGTGCCAGCAGCTTAAACCCCCCCGACAGGAACACTGAAGCTTTCTTT. This chain links TRBV7-3 with TRBJ1-1; tentatively, D is TRBD1 (5 bases). Looked up from germline, CDR1 is SGHTA and CDR2 is FQGTGA. The CDR3 covers 16 residues. Trimming took 1 base from V and 1 from J, leaving 13 bases between them.

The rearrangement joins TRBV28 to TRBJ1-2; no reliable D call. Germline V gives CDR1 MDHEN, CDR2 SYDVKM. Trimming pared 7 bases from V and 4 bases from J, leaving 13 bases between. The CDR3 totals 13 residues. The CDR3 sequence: CASTPASVYGYTF. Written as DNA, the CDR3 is TGTGCCAGCACCCCGGCTTCGGTCTATGGCTACACCTTC.

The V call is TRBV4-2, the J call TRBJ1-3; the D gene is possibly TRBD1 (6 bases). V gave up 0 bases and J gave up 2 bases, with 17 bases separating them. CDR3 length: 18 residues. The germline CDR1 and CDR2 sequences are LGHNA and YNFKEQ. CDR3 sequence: CASSQERIQQGAGNTIYF. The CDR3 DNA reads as TGTGCCAGCAGCCAAGAGCGGATCCAACAGGGTGCTGGAAACACCATATATTTT.

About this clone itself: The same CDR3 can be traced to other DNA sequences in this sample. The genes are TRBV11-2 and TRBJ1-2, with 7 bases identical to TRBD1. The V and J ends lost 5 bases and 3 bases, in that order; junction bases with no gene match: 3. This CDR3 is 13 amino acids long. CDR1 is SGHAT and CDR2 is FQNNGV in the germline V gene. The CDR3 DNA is TGTGCCAGCAGCCCTGACAGGGACTATGGCTACACCTTC. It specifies CASSPDRDYGYTF. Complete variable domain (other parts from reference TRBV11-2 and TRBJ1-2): EAGVAQSPRYKIIEKRQSVAFWCNPISGHATLYWYQQILGQGPKLLIQFQNNGVVDDSQLPKDRFSAERLKGVDSTLKIQPAKLEDSAVYLCASSPDRDYGYTFGSGTRLTVV.

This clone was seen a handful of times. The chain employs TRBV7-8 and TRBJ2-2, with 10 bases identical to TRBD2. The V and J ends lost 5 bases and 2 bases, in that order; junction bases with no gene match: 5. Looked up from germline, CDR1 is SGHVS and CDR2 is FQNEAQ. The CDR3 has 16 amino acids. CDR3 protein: CASSPWTSGNTGELFF. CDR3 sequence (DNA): TGTGCCAGCAGCCCCTGGACTAGCGGTAACACCGGGGAGCTGTTTTTT.

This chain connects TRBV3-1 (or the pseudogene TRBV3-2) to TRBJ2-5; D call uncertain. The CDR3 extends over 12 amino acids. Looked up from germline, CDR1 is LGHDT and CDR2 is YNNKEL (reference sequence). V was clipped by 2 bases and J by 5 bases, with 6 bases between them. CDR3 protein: CASSQQWETQYF. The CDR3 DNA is TGTGCCAGCAGCCAACAGTGGGAGACCCAGTACTTC.

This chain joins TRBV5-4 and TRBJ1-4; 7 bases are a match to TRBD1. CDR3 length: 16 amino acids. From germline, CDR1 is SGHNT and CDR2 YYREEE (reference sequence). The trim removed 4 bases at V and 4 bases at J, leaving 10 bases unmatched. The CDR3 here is CASSPGPGQHNEKLFF. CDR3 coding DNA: TGTGCCAGCAGCCCGGGTCCGGGACAGCATAATGAAAAACTGTTTTTT.

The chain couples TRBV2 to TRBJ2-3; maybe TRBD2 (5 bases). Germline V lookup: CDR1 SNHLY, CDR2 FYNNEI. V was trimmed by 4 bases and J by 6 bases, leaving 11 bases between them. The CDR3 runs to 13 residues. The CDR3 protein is CASSGLPGDTQYF. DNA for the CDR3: TGTGCCAGCAGTGGACTACCGGGGGATACGCAGTATTTT.

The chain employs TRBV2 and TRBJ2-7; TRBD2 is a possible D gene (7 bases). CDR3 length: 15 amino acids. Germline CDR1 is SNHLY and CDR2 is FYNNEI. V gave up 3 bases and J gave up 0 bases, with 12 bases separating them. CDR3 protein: CASSERGLGSYEQYF. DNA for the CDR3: TGTGCCAGCAGTGAGCGGGGGCTGGGCTCCTACGAGCAGTACTTC. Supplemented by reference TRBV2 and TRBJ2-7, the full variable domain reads EPEVTQTPSHQVTQMGQEVILRCVPISNHLYFYWYRQILGQKVEFLVSFYNNEISEKSEIFDDQFSVERPDGSNFTLKIRSTKLEDSAMYFCASSERGLGSYEQYFGPGTRLTVT.

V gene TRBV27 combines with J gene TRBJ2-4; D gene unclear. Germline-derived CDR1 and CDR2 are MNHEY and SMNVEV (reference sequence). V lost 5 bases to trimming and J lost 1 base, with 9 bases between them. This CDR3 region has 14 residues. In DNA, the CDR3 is TGTGCCAGCAGTGAGCACGTGGCCAAAAACATTCAGTACTTC. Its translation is CASSEHVAKNIQYF.

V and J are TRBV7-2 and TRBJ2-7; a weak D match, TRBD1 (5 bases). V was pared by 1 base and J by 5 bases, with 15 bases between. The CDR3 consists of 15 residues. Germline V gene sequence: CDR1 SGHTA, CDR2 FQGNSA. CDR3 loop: CASSLEGRVFDEQYF. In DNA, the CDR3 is TGTGCCAGCAGCTTAGAGGGCAGGGTGTTTGACGAGCAGTACTTC.

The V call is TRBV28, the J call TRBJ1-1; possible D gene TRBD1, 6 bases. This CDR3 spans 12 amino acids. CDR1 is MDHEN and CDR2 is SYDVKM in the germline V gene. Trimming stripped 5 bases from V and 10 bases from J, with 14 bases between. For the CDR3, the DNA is TGTGCCAGCAGTCCCCTCGGGGGGCTAGCTTTCTTT. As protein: CASSPLGGLAFF.

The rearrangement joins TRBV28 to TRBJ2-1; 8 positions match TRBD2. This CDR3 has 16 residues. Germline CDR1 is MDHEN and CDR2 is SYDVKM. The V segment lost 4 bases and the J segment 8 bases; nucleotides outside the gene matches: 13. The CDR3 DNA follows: TGTGCCAGCAGTTCACCCTCGGGCCCGGGGGGGGATGAGCAGTTCTTC. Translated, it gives CASSSPSGPGGDEQFF.

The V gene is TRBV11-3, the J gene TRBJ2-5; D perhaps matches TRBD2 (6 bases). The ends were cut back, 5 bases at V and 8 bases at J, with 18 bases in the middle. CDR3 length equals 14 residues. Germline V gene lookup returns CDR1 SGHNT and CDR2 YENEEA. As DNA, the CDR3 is TGTGCCAGCAGCCTGGAGGGCACGGCCAGTACCCAGTACTTC. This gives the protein CASSLEGTASTQYF. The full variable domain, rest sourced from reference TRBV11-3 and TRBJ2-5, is EAGVVQSPRYKIIEKKQPVAFWCNPISGHNTLYWYLQNLGQGPELLIRYENEEAVDDSQLPKDRFSAERLKGVDSTLKIQPAELGDSAVYLCASSLEGTASTQYFGPGTRLLVL.

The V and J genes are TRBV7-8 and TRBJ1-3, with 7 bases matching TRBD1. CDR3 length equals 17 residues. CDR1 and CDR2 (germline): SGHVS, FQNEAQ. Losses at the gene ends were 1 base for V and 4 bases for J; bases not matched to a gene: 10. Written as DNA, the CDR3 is TGTGCCAGCAGCTTAGAAGGGGGCCCTTTTGGGGGAAACACCATATATTTT. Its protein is CASSLEGGPFGGNTIYF.

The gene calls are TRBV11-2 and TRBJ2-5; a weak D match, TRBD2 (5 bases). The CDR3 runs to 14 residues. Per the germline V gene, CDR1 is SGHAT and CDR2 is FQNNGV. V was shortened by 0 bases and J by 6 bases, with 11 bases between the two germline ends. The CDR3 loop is CASSLDAGRKTQYF. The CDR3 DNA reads TGTGCCAGCAGCTTAGATGCGGGCAGAAAGACCCAGTACTTC.

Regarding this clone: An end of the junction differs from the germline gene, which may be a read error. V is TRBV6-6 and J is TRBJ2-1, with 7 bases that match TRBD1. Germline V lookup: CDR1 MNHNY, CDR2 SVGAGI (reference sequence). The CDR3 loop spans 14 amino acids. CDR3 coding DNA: TGTGCCAGCAGTTGGGGACAGAGCTACAATGAACAGTTCTTC. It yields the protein CASSWGQSYNEQFF.

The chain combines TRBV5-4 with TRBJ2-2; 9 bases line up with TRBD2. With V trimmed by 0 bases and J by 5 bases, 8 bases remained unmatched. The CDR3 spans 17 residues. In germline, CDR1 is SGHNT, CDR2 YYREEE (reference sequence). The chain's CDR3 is CASSLDSSGKATGELFF. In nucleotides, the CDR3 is TGTGCCAGCAGCTTGGACTCTAGCGGGAAGGCGACCGGGGAGCTGTTTTTT.

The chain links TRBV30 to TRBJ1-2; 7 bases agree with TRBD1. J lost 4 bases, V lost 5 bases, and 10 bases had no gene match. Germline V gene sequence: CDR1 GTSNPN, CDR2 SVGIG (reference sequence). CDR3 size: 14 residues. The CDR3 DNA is TGTGCCTGGGGGTCAGGGGGATTACGCTATGGCTACACCTTC. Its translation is CAWGSGGLRYGYTF.

CDR3 region: CASSLWTGRGEKLFF. CDR3 sequence (DNA): TGTGCCAGCAGCCTCTGGACAGGGCGAGGTGAAAAACTGTTTTTT. The V gene is TRBV9, the J gene TRBJ1-4; 8 bases align to TRBD1. There are 15 residues in the CDR3. From germline, CDR1 is SGDLS and CDR2 YYNGEE. V lost 4 bases and J lost 7; bases outside the gene matches: 9.

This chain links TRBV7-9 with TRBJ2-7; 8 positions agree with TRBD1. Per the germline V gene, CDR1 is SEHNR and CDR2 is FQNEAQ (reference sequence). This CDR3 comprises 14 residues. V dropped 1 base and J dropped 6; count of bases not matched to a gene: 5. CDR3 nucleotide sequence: TGTGCCAGCAGCTTAGACAGGGGGAGCTCCGAGCAGTACTTC. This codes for CASSLDRGSSEQYF.